This TCR beta chain was recorded in a study of cytomegalovirus exposure and HLA in healthy donors. Remarks on this clone: The antigen is unknown.

CDR3 length equals 19 residues. Study-wide results and limits: The study recorded some 160 TCR beta chains that were cytomegalovirus-associated. One cluster of highly shared sequence variants probably arose as a sequencing artifact. When presence/absence was analysed, sequencing depth was taken to be roughly uniform across donors.

13 Jbeta primers and 60 Vbeta primers were used for the PCR. The protocol was immunoSEQ multiplex PCR, while the TCRdb copy is restricted to in-frame clones and leaves out a portion. Of about 170,000 clones in the sample, around 74% were seen once. This TCR was sampled from a female donor in good health and CMV-seronegative. The sample comprised PBMCs. This chain uses TRBV12-2 with TRBJ2-7; the D call TRBD1 from the table was never checked on the DNA. TRBV12-2 is listed as a pseudogene. CDR3 bases: TGTGCAAGTCGCTTAGCGACGCTTACAGGGGCGAACGTCAGGGACGAGCAGTACTTC. It codes for CASRLATLTGANVRDEQYF.